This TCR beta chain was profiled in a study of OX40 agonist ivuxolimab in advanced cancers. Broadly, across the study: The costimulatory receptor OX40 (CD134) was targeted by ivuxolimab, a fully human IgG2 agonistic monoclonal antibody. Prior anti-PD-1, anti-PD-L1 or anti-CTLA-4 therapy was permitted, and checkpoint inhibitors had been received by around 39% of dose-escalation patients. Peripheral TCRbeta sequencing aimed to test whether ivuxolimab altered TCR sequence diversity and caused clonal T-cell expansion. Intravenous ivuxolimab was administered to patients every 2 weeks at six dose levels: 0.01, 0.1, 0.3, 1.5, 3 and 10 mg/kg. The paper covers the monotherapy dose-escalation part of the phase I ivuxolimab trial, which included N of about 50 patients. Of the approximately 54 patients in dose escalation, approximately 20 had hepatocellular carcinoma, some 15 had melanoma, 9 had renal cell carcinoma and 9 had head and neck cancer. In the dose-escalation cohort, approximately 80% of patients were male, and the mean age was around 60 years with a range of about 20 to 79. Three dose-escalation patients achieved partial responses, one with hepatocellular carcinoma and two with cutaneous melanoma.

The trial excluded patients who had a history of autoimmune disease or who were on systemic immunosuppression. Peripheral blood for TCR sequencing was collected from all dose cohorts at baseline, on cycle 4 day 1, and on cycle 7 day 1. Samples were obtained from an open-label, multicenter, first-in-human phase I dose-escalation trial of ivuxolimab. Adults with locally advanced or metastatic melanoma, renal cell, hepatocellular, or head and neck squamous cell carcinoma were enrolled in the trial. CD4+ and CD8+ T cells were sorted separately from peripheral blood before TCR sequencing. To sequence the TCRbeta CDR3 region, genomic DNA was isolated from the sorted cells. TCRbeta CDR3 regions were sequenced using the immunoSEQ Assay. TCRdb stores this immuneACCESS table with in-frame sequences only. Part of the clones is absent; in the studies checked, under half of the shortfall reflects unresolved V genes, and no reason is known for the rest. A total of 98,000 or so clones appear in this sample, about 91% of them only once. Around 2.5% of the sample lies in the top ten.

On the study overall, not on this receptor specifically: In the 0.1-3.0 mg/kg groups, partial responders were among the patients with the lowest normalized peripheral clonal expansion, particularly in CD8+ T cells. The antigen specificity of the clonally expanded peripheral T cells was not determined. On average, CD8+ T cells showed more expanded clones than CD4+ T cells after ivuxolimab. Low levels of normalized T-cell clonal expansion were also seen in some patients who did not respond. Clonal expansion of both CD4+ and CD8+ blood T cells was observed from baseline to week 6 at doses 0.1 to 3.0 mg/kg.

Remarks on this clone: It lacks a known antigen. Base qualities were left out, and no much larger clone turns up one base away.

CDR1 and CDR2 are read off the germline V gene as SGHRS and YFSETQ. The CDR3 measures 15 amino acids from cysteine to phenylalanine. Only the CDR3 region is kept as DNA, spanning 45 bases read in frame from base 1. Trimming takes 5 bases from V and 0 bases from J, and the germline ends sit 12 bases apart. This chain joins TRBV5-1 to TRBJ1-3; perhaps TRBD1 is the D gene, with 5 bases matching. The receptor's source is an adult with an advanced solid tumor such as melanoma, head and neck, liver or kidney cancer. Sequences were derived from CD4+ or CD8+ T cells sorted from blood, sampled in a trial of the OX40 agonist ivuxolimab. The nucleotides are TGCGCCAGCAGTCTGACAGTGAACTCTGGAAACACCATATATTTT. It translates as CASSLTVNSGNTIYF.